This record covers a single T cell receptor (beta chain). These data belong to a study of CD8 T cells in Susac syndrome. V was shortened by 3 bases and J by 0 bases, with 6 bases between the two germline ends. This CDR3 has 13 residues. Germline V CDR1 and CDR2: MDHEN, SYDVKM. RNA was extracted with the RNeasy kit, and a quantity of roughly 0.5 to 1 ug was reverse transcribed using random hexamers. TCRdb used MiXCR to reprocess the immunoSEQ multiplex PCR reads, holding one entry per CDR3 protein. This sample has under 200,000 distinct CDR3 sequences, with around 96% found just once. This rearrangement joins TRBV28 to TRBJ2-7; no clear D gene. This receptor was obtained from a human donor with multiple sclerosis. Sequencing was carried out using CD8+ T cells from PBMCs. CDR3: CASSFTLSYEQYF. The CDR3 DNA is TGTGCCAGCAGTTTCACACTCTCCTACGAGCAGTACTTC.